The 3 T cell receptor beta chains below come from one sample, sequenced in a study of CD8+CD57+ T cells in acquired aplastic anemia. TCR beta VDJ and CDR3 profiles were obtained from a genomic DNA template. TCRdb reanalysed the reads using MiXCR and keeps one entry per CDR3 protein. The table shows around 200,000 distinct CDR3 sequences, with 48% occurring only once. Patients selected for sequencing had displayed CD8+CD57+ cell expansion by flow cytometry. The sample consisted of sorted CD4+, CD8+, or CD8+CD57+ T cells (not recorded which) from PBMCs. The receptors derive from a human donor with aplastic anemia.

This clonotype was counted a few times. The gene calls are TRBV10-3 and TRBJ2-7, with no clear D. The CDR3 sequence is 11 residues long. The germline gives CDR1 ENHRY, CDR2 SYGVKD. Trimming took off 0 bases at V and 7 bases at J, with 4 bases between the two ends. CDR3 DNA sequence: TGTGCCATCAGTGAGTCCCAGGAGCAGTACTTC. Its protein is CAISESQEQYF.

This clonotype was seen many times. The rearrangement links TRBV5-6 to TRBJ1-4; D remains unclear. Looked up from germline, CDR1 is SGHDT and CDR2 is YYEEEE. V gave up 4 bases and J gave up 4 bases, with 8 bases separating them. CDR3 size: 13 residues. The CDR3 coding sequence is TGTGCCAGCAGCCCGGCCAATAATGAAAAACTGTTTTTT. This encodes CASSPANNEKLFF.

The gene calls are TRBV6-2 or TRBV6-3 and TRBJ1-1, with TRBD1 matching over 9 bases. Unmatched junction bases numbered 7, after V lost 2 bases and J lost 6 bases. Germline V gene sequence: CDR1 MNHEY, CDR2 SVGEGT. The CDR3 covers 15 residues. The CDR3 DNA sequence: TGTGCCAGCAGTTACCCTAAGGGACAGGGTGCTGAAGCTTTCTTT. As protein: CASSYPKGQGAEAFF.